This TCR beta chain originates from a study of cytomegalovirus exposure and HLA in healthy donors. Study at large: The study's early data release held about 85 million unique TCRs from HLA-typed donors. General study results and limits: It was reported in a later analysis that an Asian-associated ancestry cluster showed fewer N-insertions than the 666-donor mean. Data from an earlier analysis indicated that most TCR beta V segments were productive either about 87% or about 30% of the time.

Unrecorded for this donor was the CMV serostatus. Comments on this clone: Its antigen is not known.

With 60 Vbeta and 13 Jbeta primers, the PCR was carried out. Generated by immunoSEQ multiplex PCR, the TCRdb table keeps only in-frame clones and is missing some. The sample has approximately 100,000 clones, 70% to 80% seen once. The CDR3 covers 16 residues. Germline values: CDR1 SEHNR, CDR2 FQNEAQ (reference sequence). Trimming shortened V by 1 base and J by 0 bases, and 9 bases separated the two germline ends. This rearrangement joins TRBV7-9 to TRBJ1-4; D is unclear. The source is a human donor in good health. The sequencing sample was made of PBMCs. Here the CDR3 DNA reads TGTGCCAGCAGCTTAGGGCAGATTGCAACTAATGAAAAACTGTTTTTT. Protein: CASSLGQIATNEKLFF.